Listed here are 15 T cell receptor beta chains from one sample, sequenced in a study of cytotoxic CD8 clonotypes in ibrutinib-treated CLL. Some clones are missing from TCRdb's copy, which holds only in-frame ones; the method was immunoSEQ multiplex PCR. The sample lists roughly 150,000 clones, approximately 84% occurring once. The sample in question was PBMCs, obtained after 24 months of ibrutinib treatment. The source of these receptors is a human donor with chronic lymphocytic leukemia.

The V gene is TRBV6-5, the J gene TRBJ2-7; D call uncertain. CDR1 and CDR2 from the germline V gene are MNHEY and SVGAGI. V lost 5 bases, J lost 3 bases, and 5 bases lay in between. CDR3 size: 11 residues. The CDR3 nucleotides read TGTGCCAGCAGTAAACGCTACGAGCAGTACTTC. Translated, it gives CASSKRYEQYF.

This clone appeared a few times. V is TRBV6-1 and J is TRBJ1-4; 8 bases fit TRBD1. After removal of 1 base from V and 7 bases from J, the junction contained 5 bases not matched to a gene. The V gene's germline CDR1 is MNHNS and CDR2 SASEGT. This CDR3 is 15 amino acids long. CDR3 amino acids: CASSEGWTGPEKLFF. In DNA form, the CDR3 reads TGTGCCAGCAGTGAAGGGTGGACAGGGCCTGAAAAACTGTTTTTT.

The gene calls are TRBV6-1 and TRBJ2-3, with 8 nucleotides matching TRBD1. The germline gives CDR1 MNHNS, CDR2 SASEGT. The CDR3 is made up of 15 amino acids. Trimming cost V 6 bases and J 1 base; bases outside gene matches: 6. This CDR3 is CASRMTGDGTDTQYF. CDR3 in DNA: TGTGCCAGCAGGATGACAGGGGATGGCACAGATACGCAGTATTTT.

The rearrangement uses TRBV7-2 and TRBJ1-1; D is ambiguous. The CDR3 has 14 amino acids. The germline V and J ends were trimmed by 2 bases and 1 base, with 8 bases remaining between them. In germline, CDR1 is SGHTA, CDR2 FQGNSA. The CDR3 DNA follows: TGTGCCAGCAGCTTAACCAGCCGGAACACTGAAGCTTTCTTT. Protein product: CASSLTSRNTEAFF. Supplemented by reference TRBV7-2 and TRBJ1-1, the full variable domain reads GAGVSQSPSNKVTEKGKDVELRCDPISGHTALYWYRQSLGQGLEFLIYFQGNSAPDKSGLPSDRFSAERTGGSVSTLTIQRTQQEDSAVYLCASSLTSRNTEAFFGQGTRLTVV.

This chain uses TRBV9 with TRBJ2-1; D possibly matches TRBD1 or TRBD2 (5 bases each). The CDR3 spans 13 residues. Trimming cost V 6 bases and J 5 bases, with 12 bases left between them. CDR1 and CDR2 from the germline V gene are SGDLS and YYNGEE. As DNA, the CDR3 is TGTGCCAGCAACCGGGACCGCAACAATGAGCAGTTCTTC. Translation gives CASNRDRNNEQFF.

The CDR3 DNA reads TGTGCCAGCAGCTTCCTTAGTGGGGGTGGCCAGAACACTGAAGCTTTCTTT. Translation gives CASSFLSGGGQNTEAFF. J is TRBJ1-1 and V is TRBV5-6; tentative D call: TRBD1 (5 bases). V was pared by 2 bases and J by 1 base, with 18 bases between. The CDR3 spans 17 residues. Germline V gene data show CDR1 as SGHDT and CDR2 as YYEEEE.

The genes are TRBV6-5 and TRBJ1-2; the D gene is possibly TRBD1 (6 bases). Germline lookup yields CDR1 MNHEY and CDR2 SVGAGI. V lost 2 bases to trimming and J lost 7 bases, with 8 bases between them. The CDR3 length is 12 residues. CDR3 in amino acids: CASSYKGGGYTF. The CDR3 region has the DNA TGTGCCAGCAGTTACAAAGGGGGTGGCTACACCTTC.

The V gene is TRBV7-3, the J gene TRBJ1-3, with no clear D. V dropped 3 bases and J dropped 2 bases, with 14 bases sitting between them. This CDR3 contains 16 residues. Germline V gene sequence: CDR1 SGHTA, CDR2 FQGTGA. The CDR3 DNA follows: TGTGCCAGCAGCTTCGGTTCGAGGGCGACTGGAAACACCATATATTTT. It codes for CASSFGSRATGNTIYF.

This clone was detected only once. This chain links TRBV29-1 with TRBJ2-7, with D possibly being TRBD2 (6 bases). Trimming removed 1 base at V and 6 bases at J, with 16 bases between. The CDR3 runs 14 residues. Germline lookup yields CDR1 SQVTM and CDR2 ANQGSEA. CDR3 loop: CSVEVSGGGGEQYF. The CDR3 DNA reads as TGCAGCGTTGAAGTCTCTGGGGGAGGCGGCGAGCAGTACTTC.

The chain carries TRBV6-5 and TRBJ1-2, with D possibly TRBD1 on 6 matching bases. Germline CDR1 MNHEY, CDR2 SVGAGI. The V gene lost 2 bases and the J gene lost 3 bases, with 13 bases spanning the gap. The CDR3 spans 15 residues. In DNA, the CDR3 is TGTGCCAGCAGTTACGGTCACAGGGTCCACTATGGCTACACCTTC. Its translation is CASSYGHRVHYGYTF.

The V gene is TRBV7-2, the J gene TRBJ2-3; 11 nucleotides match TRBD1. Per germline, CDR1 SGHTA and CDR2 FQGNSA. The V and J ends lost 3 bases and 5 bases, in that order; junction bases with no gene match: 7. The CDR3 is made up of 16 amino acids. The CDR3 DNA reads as TGTGCCAGCAGCTTCGACGGGACAGGGGGAAGAGATACGCAGTATTTT. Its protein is CASSFDGTGGRDTQYF.

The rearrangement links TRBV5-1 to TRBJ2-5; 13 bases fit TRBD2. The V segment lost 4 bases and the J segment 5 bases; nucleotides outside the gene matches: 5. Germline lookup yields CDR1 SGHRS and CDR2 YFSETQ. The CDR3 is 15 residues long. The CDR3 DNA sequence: TGCGCCAGCAGCCACCAGGGACTAGCGGGGGAGACCCAGTACTTC. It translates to CASSHQGLAGETQYF.

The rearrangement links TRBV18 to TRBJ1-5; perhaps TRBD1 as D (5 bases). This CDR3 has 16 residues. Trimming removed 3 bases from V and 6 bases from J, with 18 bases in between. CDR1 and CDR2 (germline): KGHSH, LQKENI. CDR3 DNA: TGTGCCAGCTCACCGGACGGGACTCTGATTAGTCAGCCCCAGCATTTT. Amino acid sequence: CASSPDGTLISQPQHF.

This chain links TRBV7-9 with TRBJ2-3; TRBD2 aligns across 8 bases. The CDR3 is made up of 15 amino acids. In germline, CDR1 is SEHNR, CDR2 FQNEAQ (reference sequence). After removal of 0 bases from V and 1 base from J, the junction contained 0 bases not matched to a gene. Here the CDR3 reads CASSLAAGGTDTQYF. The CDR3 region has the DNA TGTGCCAGCAGCTTAGCAGCGGGGGGCACAGATACGCAGTATTTT. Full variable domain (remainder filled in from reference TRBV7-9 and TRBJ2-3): DTGVSQNPRHKITKRGQNVTFRCDPISEHNRLYWYRQTLGQGPEFLTYFQNEAQLEKSRLLSDRFSAERPKGSFSTLEIQRTEQGDSAMYLCASSLAAGGTDTQYFGPGTRLTVL.

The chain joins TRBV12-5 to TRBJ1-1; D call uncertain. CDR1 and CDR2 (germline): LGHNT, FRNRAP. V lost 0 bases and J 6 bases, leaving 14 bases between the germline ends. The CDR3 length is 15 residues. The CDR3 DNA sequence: TGTGCTAGTGGTTTGGTAGTCTTATGGAAATCTGAAGCTTTCTTT. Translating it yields CASGLVVLWKSEAFF.